The TCR beta chain described here comes from a study of T cell changes during pregnancy in multiple sclerosis. The method was immunoSEQ multiplex PCR; TCRdb's version includes in-frame clones alone and lacks a portion of them. The data hold about 80,000 clones, with under 95% observed a single time. The CDR3 is 13 amino acids. The trim removed 6 bases at V and 8 bases at J, leaving 8 bases unmatched. Per germline, CDR1 SGHNT and CDR2 YENEEA. This clonotype was sampled from a female donor with multiple sclerosis, enrolled in a pregnancy study. V gene TRBV11-3 combines with J gene TRBJ2-5; 8 nucleotides align to TRBD1. The sequenced sample was peripheral blood, obtained before pregnancy. The CDR3 coding sequence is TGTGCCAGCAGTCGCGGACAGGGTCTAACCCAGTACTTC. This sequence encodes CASSRGQGLTQYF. The full variable domain, completed using reference TRBV11-3 and TRBJ2-5, is EAGVVQSPRYKIIEKKQPVAFWCNPISGHNTLYWYLQNLGQGPELLIRYENEEAVDDSQLPKDRFSAERLKGVDSTLKIQPAELGDSAVYLCASSRGQGLTQYFGPGTRLLVL.